Following are 20 T cell receptor beta chains from one sample sequenced in a study of blood T cell repertoires in COVID-19. The protocol was immunoSEQ multiplex PCR, while the TCRdb copy is restricted to in-frame clones and leaves out a portion. The sample lists 200,000 or so clones, roughly 80% occurring once. Material: peripheral blood. These receptor sequences come from a man in his 60s with active or convalescent COVID-19.

V usage is TRBV7-2 and J usage is TRBJ2-7, with 9 bases matching TRBD2. The V gene's germline CDR1 is SGHTA and CDR2 FQGNSA. CDR3 length equals 16 residues. The trim removed 2 bases at V and 1 base at J, leaving 6 bases unmatched. This CDR3 reads CASSLNLAGQSYEQYF. CDR3 sequence (DNA): TGTGCCAGCAGCTTAAACCTAGCGGGACAATCCTACGAGCAGTACTTC.

This chain uses TRBV10-3 with TRBJ1-2; a possible D gene is TRBD1 (6 bases). Trimming left V 3 bases short and J 4 bases short, with 15 bases between. Germline V gene lookup returns CDR1 ENHRY and CDR2 SYGVKD. The CDR3 is 15 residues long. For the CDR3, the DNA is TGTGCCATCAGTGATTCGGACAGCCGATCCTATGGCTACACCTTC. This sequence encodes CAISDSDSRSYGYTF.

The genes are TRBV28 and TRBJ2-7, with D maybe TRBD1 (6 bases). V shed 10 bases and J shed 1 base, with 11 bases lying between them. Looked up from germline, CDR1 is MDHEN and CDR2 is SYDVKM. CDR3 size: 12 residues. CDR3 coding DNA: TGTGCCACCTACAGGGCTTCCTACGAGCAGTACTTC. Protein: CATYRASYEQYF.

The rearrangement uses TRBV7-2 and TRBJ2-2; D is uncertain. This CDR3 is 14 amino acids long. V lost 3 bases and J 4 bases, leaving 9 bases between the germline ends. CDR1 is SGHTA, CDR2 FQGNSA, per germline. This CDR3 reads CASSFEPSTGELFF. The CDR3 region has the DNA TGTGCCAGCAGCTTCGAGCCGAGCACCGGGGAGCTGTTTTTT.

The J gene is TRBJ2-5, the V gene TRBV6-4; 7 bases line up with TRBD2. Germline CDR1 reads MRHNA; CDR2 reads SNTAGT. The CDR3 length is 14 residues. J gave up 5 bases and V 5 bases, and 8 bases lay outside the gene matches. The CDR3 bases are TGTGCCAGCAGTTTGGGGAGGGGCAGGGAGACCCAGTACTTC. Translation gives CASSLGRGRETQYF.

V is TRBV4-3 and J is TRBJ2-7; weak D call: TRBD2 (6 bases). Deletions cut 3 bases from V and 8 bases from J, with 14 bases between. Germline lookup yields CDR1 LGHNA and CDR2 YSLEER. The CDR3 is 13 amino acids. As DNA, the CDR3 is TGCGCCAGCAGCCAGGGGATTAGCGGACAGCAGTACTTC. This gives the protein CASSQGISGQQYF.

This clone has only one observation. This chain uses TRBV5-1 with TRBJ2-3, with D tentatively TRBD2 (5 bases). The V and J ends lost 4 bases and 5 bases respectively, with 11 bases between them. The CDR3 length is 13 residues. From germline, CDR1 is SGHRS and CDR2 YFSETQ. CDR3 in amino acids: CASSGRGEDTQYF. The CDR3 bases are TGCGCCAGCAGCGGCCGGGGTGAAGATACGCAGTATTTT. The complete variable domain, with remaining parts taken from reference TRBV5-1 and TRBJ2-3, reads KAGVTQTPRYLIKTRGQQVTLSCSPISGHRSVSWYQQTPGQGLQFLFEYFSETQRNKGNFPGRFSGRQFSNSRSEMNVSTLELGDSALYLCASSGRGEDTQYFGPGTRLTVL.

CDR3 in amino acids: CASSSGTDTDTQYF. CDR3 bases: TGCGCCAGCAGCTCGGGGACAGACACAGATACGCAGTATTTT. The chain carries TRBV5-1 and TRBJ2-3, with 7 bases matching TRBD1. The length of the CDR3 is 14 residues. From germline, CDR1 is SGHRS and CDR2 YFSETQ. J gave up 2 bases and V 3 bases, and 3 bases lay outside the gene matches.

This clone has only a few counts. The gene calls are TRBV11-3 and TRBJ2-7; 10 positions match TRBD2. The germline gives CDR1 SGHNT, CDR2 YENEEA. The CDR3 runs 15 residues. The V and J ends lost 4 bases and 6 bases, in that order; junction bases with no gene match: 9. The CDR3 region is CASSSGAGTSAEQYF. The CDR3 nucleotides are TGTGCCAGCAGCTCAGGTGCCGGGACTAGCGCCGAGCAGTACTTC.

This rearrangement joins TRBV27 to TRBJ2-2; TRBD2 is a possible D gene (5 bases). Germline V lookup: CDR1 MNHEY, CDR2 SMNVEV (reference sequence). CDR3 size: 15 residues. V lost 3 bases and J lost 3, with 11 bases in between. CDR3 DNA sequence: TGTGCCAGCAGTTTGATGGGAGCCTACACCGGGGAGCTGTTTTTT. It is translated as CASSLMGAYTGELFF.

This chain uses TRBV13 with TRBJ1-4; D remains unclear. Germline V gene lookup returns CDR1 PRHDT and CDR2 FYEKMQ (reference sequence). The CDR3 is 13 amino acids. Trimming removed 0 bases from V and 8 bases from J, with 7 bases in between. The CDR3 region has the DNA TGTGCCAGCAGCTTAGGGGCCGGGGAAAAACTGTTTTTT. This encodes CASSLGAGEKLFF.

V and J are TRBV5-1 and TRBJ2-3, with 7 bases that match TRBD1. Unmatched junction bases numbered 6, after V lost 0 bases and J lost 2 bases. Germline CDR1 is SGHRS and CDR2 is YFSETQ. The CDR3 is 16 residues long. CDR3 region: CASSLVRDSSTDTQYF. The CDR3 region has the DNA TGCGCCAGCAGCTTGGTACGGGACAGCTCCACAGATACGCAGTATTTT.

J is TRBJ2-2 and V is TRBV5-6; the match to TRBD1 covers 10 bases. CDR1 is SGHDT and CDR2 is YYEEEE in the germline V gene. The CDR3 extends over 14 amino acids. V dropped 3 bases and J dropped 6; count of bases not matched to a gene: 2. The CDR3 spells CASSWDRGAGELFF. In nucleotides, the CDR3 is TGTGCCAGCAGCTGGGACAGGGGAGCCGGGGAGCTGTTTTTT.

This chain connects TRBV9 to TRBJ2-3, with TRBD1 matching 7 bases. The germline gives CDR1 SGDLS, CDR2 YYNGEE. The trim removed 0 bases at V and 5 bases at J, leaving 6 bases unmatched. The CDR3 has 15 residues. CDR3 sequence (DNA): TGTGCCAGCAGCGTAGAGGCAGGGGGTGTAGATACGCAGTATTTT. Translating gives CASSVEAGGVDTQYF.

The chain uses TRBV10-1 and TRBJ2-1; TRBD2 aligns across 7 bases. The CDR3 consists of 18 residues. The V gene end was trimmed by 6 bases and the J gene end by 6 bases; junction bases not matched to a gene: 20. The germline V gene has CDR1 WNHNN and CDR2 SYGVQD (reference sequence). In DNA form, the CDR3 reads TGCGCCAGCAGCCCGAAAAACTTACTAGCGCCGTGGGGCAATGAGCAGTTCTTC. Translating it yields CASSPKNLLAPWGNEQFF.

This clone has just one count. The chain carries TRBV7-8 and TRBJ2-4, with a weak D call TRBD1 (5 bases). With 5 bases removed from V and 7 bases from J, the gap between germline ends came to 9 bases. This CDR3 contains 12 residues. Germline V gives CDR1 SGHVS, CDR2 FQNEAQ. The CDR3: CASSPSGNIQYF. DNA of the CDR3: TGTGCCAGCAGCCCTTCAGGGAACATTCAGTACTTC.

This clone was recorded only once. The rearrangement joins TRBV6-4 to TRBJ2-4; TRBD2 matches at 11 bases. The CDR3 spans 15 residues. Germline V gene data show CDR1 as MRHNA and CDR2 as SNTAGT. With 6 bases clipped from V and 7 bases from J, the junction kept 8 bases outside the gene matches. The CDR3 loop is CASRLTSGSRNIQYF. The CDR3, as DNA: TGTGCCAGCAGGCTCACTAGCGGGAGTCGGAACATTCAGTACTTC.

The chain has TRBV6-2 or TRBV6-3 and TRBJ2-3; 10 positions match TRBD2. CDR1 and CDR2 from the germline V gene are MNHEY and SVGEGT. CDR3 size: 17 residues. The J segment lost 0 bases and the V segment lost 5 bases, leaving 8 bases of the junction unmatched. CDR3 loop: CASSPPSTSGSTDTQYF. The CDR3 coding sequence is TGTGCCAGCAGTCCCCCCTCGACTAGCGGGAGCACAGATACGCAGTATTTT.

The V and J genes are TRBV9 and TRBJ2-1; TRBD2 might be the D (5 bases). The CDR3 runs to 15 residues. CDR1 and CDR2 (germline): SGDLS, YYNGEE. Trimming shortened V by 0 bases and J by 9 bases, and 16 bases separated the two germline ends. The CDR3 protein is CASSVVTRDNGEQFF. The CDR3 DNA is TGTGCCAGCAGCGTAGTAACCCGGGATAACGGTGAGCAGTTCTTC.

The chain employs TRBV6-5 and TRBJ2-3; 11 bases line up with TRBD2. The germline gives CDR1 MNHEY, CDR2 SVGAGI. The CDR3 contains 15 residues. The J segment lost 3 bases and the V segment lost 5 bases, leaving 4 bases of the junction unmatched. In DNA form, the CDR3 reads TGTGCCAGCAGTCCACTAGCGGGAGAGACAGATACGCAGTATTTT. As protein: CASSPLAGETDTQYF.